One sample yielded the 8 T cell receptor beta chains listed below, sequenced in a study of PD-L1 blockade in urothelial cancer. Time point of the sample: peripheral blood 6 weeks after treatment start. This table comes from immunoSEQ multiplex PCR, and its TCRdb copy is limited to in-frame clones, with some not included. The sample contains approximately 44,000 clones, roughly nine tenths of which appear only once. The sequences come from PBMCs, collected around atezolizumab (anti-PD-L1) treatment. These receptors originate from a man between 65 and 85 years old with urothelial cancer.

This sequence joins TRBV9 and TRBJ2-7, with 9 nucleotides matching TRBD1. V shed 2 bases, J shed 2 bases, and the junction held 2 bases outside the gene matches. This CDR3 has 14 residues. CDR1 SGDLS and CDR2 YYNGEE come from the germline V gene. The CDR3 nucleotides read TGTGCCAGCAGCGTCGGGACAGGGCCCTACGAGCAGTACTTC. Translated: CASSVGTGPYEQYF.

This chain uses TRBV28 with TRBJ2-2; 9 positions agree with TRBD1. CDR1 MDHEN and CDR2 SYDVKM come from the germline V gene. CDR3 length equals 15 residues. V shed 2 bases, J shed 4 bases, and the junction held 2 bases outside the gene matches. The CDR3 coding sequence is TGTGCCAGCAGTTTAACGGGACAGGGCACCGGGGAGCTGTTTTTT. It codes for CASSLTGQGTGELFF.

This chain uses TRBV14 with TRBJ2-1; 10 positions agree with TRBD1. The germline V gene encodes CDR1 SGHDN and CDR2 FVKESK. The length of the CDR3 is 16 residues. V lost 2 bases and J lost 9; bases outside the gene matches: 10. The CDR3 spells CASSQLPGQGSGEQFF. The CDR3 DNA reads as TGTGCCAGCAGCCAATTACCGGGACAGGGGTCCGGTGAGCAGTTCTTC.

The rearrangement links TRBV19 to TRBJ2-1; TRBD2 might be the D (6 bases). Germline V lookup: CDR1 LNHDA, CDR2 SQIVND (reference sequence). V dropped 6 bases and J dropped 6 bases, with 12 bases sitting between them. CDR3 length: 13 amino acids. As DNA, the CDR3 is TGTGCCAGTAGGTCGGGAGTTGGCAATGAGCAGTTCTTC. This translates into CASRSGVGNEQFF.

The chain recombines TRBV5-6 with TRBJ2-1; TRBD1 matches 7 bases. V was pared by 1 base and J by 7 bases, with 11 bases of the junction left unmatched. The CDR3 runs 16 residues. Germline V gene data show CDR1 as SGHDT and CDR2 as YYEEEE. CDR3 bases: TGTGCCAGCAGCTTGCTAGAGGGGGCTGGAGTTAATGAGCAGTTCTTC. It codes for CASSLLEGAGVNEQFF.

V is TRBV5-1 and J is TRBJ1-1, with no clear D. V was shortened by 4 bases and J by 4 bases, with 11 bases between the two germline ends. This CDR3 contains 13 residues. Germline V gene data show CDR1 as SGHRS and CDR2 as YFSETQ. CDR3 region: CASSLGEFTEAFF. CDR3 nucleotide sequence: TGCGCCAGCAGCCTGGGAGAGTTCACTGAAGCTTTCTTT.

The genes are TRBV27 and TRBJ2-1; 10 positions match TRBD2. Trimming at V came to 3 bases and at J to 9 bases, leaving 8 bases not matched to a gene. CDR1 and CDR2 (germline): MNHEY, SMNVEV (reference sequence). The CDR3 runs 15 residues. The chain's CDR3 is CASSFWLAGASEQFF. In DNA, the CDR3 is TGTGCCAGCAGTTTTTGGCTAGCGGGAGCCAGTGAGCAGTTCTTC.

This clone has a single count. This chain joins TRBV5-1 and TRBJ2-2, with a possible D match to TRBD2 (5 bases). Germline CDR1 SGHRS, CDR2 YFSETQ. The CDR3 spans 14 residues. V lost 0 bases and J 5 bases, leaving 8 bases between the germline ends. The CDR3 DNA sequence: TGCGCCAGCAGCTTGGGGGCGGGTACCGGGGAGCTGTTTTTT. This encodes CASSLGAGTGELFF. Full variable domain (missing parts from reference TRBV5-1 and TRBJ2-2): KAGVTQTPRYLIKTRGQQVTLSCSPISGHRSVSWYQQTPGQGLQFLFEYFSETQRNKGNFPGRFSGRQFSNSRSEMNVSTLELGDSALYLCASSLGAGTGELFFGEGSRLTVL.